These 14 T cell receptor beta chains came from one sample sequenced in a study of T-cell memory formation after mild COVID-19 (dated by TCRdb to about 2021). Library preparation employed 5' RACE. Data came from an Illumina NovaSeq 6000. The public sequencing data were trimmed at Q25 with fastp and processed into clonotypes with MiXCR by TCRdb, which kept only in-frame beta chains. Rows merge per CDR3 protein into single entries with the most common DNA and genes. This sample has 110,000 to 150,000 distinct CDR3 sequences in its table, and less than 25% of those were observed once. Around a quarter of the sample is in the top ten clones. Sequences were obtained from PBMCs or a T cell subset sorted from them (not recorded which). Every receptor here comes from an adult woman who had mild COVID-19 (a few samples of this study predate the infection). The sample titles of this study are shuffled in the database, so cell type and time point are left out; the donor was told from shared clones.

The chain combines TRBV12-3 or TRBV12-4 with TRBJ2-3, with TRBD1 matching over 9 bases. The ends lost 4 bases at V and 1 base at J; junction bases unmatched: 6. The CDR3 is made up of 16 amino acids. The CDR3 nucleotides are TGTGCCAGCAGTTCGGACAGGGGTGATGGCACAGATACGCAGTATTTT. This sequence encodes CASSSDRGDGTDTQYF.

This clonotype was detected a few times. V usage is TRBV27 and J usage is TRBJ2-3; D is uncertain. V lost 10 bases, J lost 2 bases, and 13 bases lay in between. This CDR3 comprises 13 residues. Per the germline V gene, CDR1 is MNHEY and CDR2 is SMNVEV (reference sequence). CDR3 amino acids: CATRPGYTDTQYF. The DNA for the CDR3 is TGTGCCACGCGCCCCGGGTACACAGATACGCAGTATTTT.

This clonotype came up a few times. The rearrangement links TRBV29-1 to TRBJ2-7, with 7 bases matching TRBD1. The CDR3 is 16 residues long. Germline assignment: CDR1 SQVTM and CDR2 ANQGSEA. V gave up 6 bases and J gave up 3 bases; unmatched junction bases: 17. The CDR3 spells CSVLTGFHSDFYEQYF. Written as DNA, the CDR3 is TGCAGCGTGTTGACAGGGTTCCATTCCGATTTCTACGAGCAGTACTTC.

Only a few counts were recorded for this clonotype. CDR3 residues: CASSFGVDYTF. The CDR3 nucleotides are TGCGCCAGCAGCTTCGGGGTAGACTACACCTTC. This chain connects TRBV5-1 to TRBJ1-2; D not certain. Per germline, CDR1 SGHRS and CDR2 YFSETQ. V dropped 2 bases and J dropped 10 bases, with 9 bases sitting between them. This CDR3 has 11 amino acids.

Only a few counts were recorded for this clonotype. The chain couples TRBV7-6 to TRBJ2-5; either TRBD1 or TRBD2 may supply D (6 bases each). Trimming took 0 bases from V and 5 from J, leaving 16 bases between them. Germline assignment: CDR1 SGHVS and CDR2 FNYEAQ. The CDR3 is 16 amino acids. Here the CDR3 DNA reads TGTGCCAGCAGCTTAGCGCCCGGGGGCGATAGGGAGACCCAGTACTTC. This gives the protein CASSLAPGGDRETQYF. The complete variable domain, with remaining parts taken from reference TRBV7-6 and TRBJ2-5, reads GAGVSQSPRYKVTKRGQDVALRCDPISGHVSLYWYRQALGQGPEFLTYFNYEAQQDKSGLPNDRFSAERPEGSISTLTIQRTEQRDSAMYRCASSLAPGGDRETQYFGPGTRLLVL.

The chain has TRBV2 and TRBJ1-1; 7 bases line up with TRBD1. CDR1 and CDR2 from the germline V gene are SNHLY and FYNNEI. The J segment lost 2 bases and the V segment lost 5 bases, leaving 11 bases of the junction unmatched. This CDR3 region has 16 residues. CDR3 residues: CASSPTAGTANTEAFF. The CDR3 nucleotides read TGTGCCAGCAGTCCGACAGCCGGGACAGCAAACACTGAAGCTTTCTTT.

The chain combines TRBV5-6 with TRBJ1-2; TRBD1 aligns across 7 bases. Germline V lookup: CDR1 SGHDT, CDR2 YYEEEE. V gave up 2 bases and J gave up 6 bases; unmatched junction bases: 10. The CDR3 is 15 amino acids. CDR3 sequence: CASSLTPGGSHGYTF. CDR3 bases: TGTGCCAGCAGCTTAACCCCAGGGGGTTCACATGGCTACACCTTC.

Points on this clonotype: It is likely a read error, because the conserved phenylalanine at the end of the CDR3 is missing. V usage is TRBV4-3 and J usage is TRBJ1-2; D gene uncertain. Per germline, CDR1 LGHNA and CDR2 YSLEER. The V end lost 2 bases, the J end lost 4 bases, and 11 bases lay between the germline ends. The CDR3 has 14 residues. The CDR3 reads CASSQLDRSYGYTV. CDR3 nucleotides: TGCGCCAGCAGCCAATTGGACCGCTCCTATGGCTACACCGTC.

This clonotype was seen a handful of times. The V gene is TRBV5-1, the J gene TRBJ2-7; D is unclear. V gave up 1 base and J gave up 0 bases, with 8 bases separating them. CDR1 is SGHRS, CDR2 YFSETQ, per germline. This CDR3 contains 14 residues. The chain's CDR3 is CASSLHSSSYEQYF. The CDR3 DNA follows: TGCGCCAGCAGCTTGCACAGCAGCTCCTACGAGCAGTACTTC.

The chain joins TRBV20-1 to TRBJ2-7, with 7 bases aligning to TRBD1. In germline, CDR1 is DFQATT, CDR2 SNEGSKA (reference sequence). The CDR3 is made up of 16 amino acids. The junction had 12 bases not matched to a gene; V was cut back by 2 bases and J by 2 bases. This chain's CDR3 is CSARTTTDRSPYEQYF. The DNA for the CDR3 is TGCAGTGCTAGAACAACAACGGACAGGTCACCCTACGAGCAGTACTTC.

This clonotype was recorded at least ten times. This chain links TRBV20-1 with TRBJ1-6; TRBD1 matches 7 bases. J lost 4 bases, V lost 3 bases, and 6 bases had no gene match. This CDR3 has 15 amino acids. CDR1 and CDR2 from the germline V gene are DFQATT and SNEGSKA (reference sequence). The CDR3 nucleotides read TGCAGTGCTAGTAGGGACAGCCAATATAATTCACCCCTCCACTTT. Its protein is CSASRDSQYNSPLHF.

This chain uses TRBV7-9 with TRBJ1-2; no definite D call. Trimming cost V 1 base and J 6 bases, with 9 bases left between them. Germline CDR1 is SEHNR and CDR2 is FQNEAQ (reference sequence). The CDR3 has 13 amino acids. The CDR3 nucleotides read TGTGCCAGCAGCTTAGAGTCACGGGATGGCTACACCTTC. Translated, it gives CASSLESRDGYTF.

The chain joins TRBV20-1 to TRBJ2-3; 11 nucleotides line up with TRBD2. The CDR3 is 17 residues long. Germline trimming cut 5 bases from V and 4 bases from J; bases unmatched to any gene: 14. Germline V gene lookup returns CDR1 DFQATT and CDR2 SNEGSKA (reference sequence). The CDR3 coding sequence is TGCAGTGCTTTTAGCGGGAGGGCCCTCTTAGGCCCAGATACGCAGTATTTT. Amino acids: CSAFSGRALLGPDTQYF.

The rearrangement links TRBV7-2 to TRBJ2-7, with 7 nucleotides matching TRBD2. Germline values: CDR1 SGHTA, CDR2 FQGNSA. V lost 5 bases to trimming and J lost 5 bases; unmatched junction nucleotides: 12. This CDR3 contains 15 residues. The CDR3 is CASSRLDAGEHEQYF. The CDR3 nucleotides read TGTGCCAGCAGCCGACTAGACGCGGGGGAGCACGAGCAGTACTTC.